This paragraph covers one TCR beta chain sequence. This entry comes from a study of T cell responses to AZD1222 COVID-19 vaccine. Data came from immunoSEQ multiplex PCR; TCRdb stores just in-frame clones and leaves some out. There are more than 100,000 clones in the sample; approximately 88% occur only once, and roughly 20% lies in the top ten. With V trimmed by 8 bases and J by 0 bases, 13 bases remained unmatched. The CDR3 length is 16 residues. CDR1 ENHRY and CDR2 SYGVKD come from the germline V gene. The receptor's source is an adult in good health. The starting material was peripheral blood, obtained on day 0 of AZD1222 vaccination. This chain links TRBV10-3 with TRBJ2-7; 7 bases line up with TRBD2. The CDR3 DNA follows: TGTGCCATCGGCGGGGGAGGGGCCGCTAGCTCCTACGAGCAGTACTTC. It codes for CAIGGGGAASSYEQYF.